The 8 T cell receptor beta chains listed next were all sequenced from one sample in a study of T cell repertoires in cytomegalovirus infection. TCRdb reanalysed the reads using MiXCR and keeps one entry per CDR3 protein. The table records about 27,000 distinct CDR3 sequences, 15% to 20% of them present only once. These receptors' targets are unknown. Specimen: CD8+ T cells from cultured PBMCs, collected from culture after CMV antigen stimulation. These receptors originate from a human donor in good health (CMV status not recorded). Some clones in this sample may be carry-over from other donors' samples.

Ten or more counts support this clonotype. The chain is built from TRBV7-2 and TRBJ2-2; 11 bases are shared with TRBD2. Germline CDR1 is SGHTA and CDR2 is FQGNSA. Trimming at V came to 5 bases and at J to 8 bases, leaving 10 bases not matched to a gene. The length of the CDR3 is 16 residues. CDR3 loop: CASSRMTSGTLGELFF. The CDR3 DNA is TGTGCCAGCAGCCGGATGACTAGCGGGACCTTGGGGGAGCTGTTTTTT.

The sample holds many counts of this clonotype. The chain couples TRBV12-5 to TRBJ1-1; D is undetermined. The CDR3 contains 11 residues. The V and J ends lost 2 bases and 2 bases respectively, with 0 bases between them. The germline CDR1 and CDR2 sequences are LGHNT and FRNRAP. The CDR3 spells CASGLNTEAFF. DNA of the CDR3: TGTGCTAGTGGTTTGAACACTGAAGCTTTCTTT.

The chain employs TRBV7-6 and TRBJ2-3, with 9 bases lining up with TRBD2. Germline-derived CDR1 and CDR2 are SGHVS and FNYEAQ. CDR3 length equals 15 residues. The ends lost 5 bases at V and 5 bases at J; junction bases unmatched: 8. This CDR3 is CASSPPGLALDTQYF. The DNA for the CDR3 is TGTGCCAGCAGCCCTCCGGGACTAGCCTTAGATACGCAGTATTTT.

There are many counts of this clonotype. CDR3 residues: CASSLPSGGPDTQYF. The CDR3 nucleotides read TGTGCCAGCAGCTTACCTAGCGGGGGCCCAGATACGCAGTATTTT. This chain joins TRBV7-2 and TRBJ2-3; 10 bases are a match to TRBD2. The junction had 3 bases not matched to a gene; V was cut back by 2 bases and J by 4 bases. This CDR3 region has 15 residues. Germline V lookup: CDR1 SGHTA, CDR2 FQGNSA.

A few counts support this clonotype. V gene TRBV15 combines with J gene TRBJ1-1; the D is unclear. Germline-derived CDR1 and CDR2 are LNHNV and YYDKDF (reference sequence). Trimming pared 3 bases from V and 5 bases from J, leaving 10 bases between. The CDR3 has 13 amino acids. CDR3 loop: CATSSFIGTEAFF. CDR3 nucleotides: TGTGCCACCAGCAGTTTCATCGGGACTGAAGCTTTCTTT.

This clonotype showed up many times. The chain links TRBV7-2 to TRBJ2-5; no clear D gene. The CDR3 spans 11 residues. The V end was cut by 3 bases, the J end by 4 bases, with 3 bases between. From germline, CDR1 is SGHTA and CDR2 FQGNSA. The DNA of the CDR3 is TGTGCCAGCAGCTTCGCAGAGACCCAGTACTTC. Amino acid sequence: CASSFAETQYF.

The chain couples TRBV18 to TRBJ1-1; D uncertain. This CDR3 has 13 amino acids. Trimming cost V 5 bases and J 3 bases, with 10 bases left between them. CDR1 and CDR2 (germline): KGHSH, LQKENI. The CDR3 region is CASSTGGHTEAFF. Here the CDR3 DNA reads TGTGCCAGCTCAACGGGAGGGCACACTGAAGCTTTCTTT.

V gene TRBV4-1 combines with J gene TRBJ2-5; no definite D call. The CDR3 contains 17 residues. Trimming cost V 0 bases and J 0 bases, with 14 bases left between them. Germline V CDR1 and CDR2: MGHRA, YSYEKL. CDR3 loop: CASSQETSTGYQETQYF. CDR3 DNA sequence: TGCGCCAGCAGCCAAGAGACAAGTACCGGGTACCAAGAGACCCAGTACTTC.